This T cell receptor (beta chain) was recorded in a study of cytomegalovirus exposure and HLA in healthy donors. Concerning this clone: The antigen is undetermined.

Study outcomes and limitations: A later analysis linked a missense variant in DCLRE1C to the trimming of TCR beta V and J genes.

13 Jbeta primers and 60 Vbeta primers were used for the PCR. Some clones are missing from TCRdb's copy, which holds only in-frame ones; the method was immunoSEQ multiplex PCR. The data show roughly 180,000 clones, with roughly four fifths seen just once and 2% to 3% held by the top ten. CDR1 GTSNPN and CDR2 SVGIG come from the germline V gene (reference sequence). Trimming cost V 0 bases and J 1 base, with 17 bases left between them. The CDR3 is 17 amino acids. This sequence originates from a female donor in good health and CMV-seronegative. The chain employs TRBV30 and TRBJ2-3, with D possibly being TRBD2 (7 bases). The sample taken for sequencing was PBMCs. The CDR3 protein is CAWSVHVGGGGTDTQYF. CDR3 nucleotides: TGTGCCTGGAGTGTACACGTAGGGGGAGGGGGCACAGATACGCAGTATTTT.